This entry features one T cell receptor (beta chain) sequence. Its cognate antigen is unknown. The TCR beta libraries were generated through quantitative 5'-RACE incorporating molecular barcodes. TCRdb called the 5' RACE reads again in MiXCR, with one record for every CDR3 protein. The sample carries approximately 350,000 distinct CDR3 sequences, 20% recorded once. These data belong to a study of CD8 T cells in ankylosing spondylitis. Study-level findings and limits: Matched ankylosing spondylitis synovial fluid reportedly showed significant enrichment of disease-linked clones.

The clonotype was recovered from a male donor with ankylosing spondylitis or in good health (not recorded which). Sequenced material: blood, either unsorted or a sorted T cell fraction (not recorded which).

CDR3 nucleotides: TGTGCTAGTGGTTTGGATACGGGGCACGAGCAGTACTTC. The encoded protein is CASGLDTGHEQYF. J is TRBJ2-7 and V is TRBV12-5; D could derive from TRBD1 or TRBD2 (5 bases each). CDR1 and CDR2 (germline): LGHNT, FRNRAP. Between the trimmed V and J ends, which lost 1 base and 5 bases, there was a span of 9 bases. The CDR3 spans 13 residues.